These 6 T cell receptor beta chains were sequenced from one sample in a study of PD-1 and CTLA-4 blockade in melanoma. Using immunoSEQ multiplex PCR, the repertoire was profiled, and TCRdb retains in-frame clones only, with some absent. The sample yields about 28,000 clones, around 90% seen once. The material sequenced was CD8+ T cells from peripheral blood, taken before anti-PD-1 treatment. Receptor source: a human donor with melanoma.

V and J are TRBV6-5 and TRBJ2-2; D might be TRBD1 (7 bases). The V gene's germline CDR1 is MNHEY and CDR2 SVGAGI. V was cut by 6 bases and J by 3 bases, with 14 bases left in between. The CDR3 contains 15 residues. CDR3 DNA: TGTGCCAGCAGCCCCCAGGGGGGATACACCGGGGAGCTGTTTTTT. It translates to CASSPQGGYTGELFF.

The chain recombines TRBV6-1 with TRBJ2-3; D not certain. CDR3 size: 15 residues. Trimming pared 2 bases from V and 4 bases from J, leaving 13 bases between. Germline lookup yields CDR1 MNHNS and CDR2 SASEGT. The CDR3 DNA reads as TGTGCCAGCAGTGAACGGCATTATCCCCCAGATACGCAGTATTTT. It is translated as CASSERHYPPDTQYF.

V and J are TRBV6-2 or TRBV6-3 and TRBJ1-1; no clear D. CDR1 MNHEY and CDR2 SVGEGT come from the germline V gene. V lost 2 bases to trimming and J lost 0 bases, with 10 bases between them. The CDR3 extends over 15 amino acids. CDR3 coding DNA: TGTGCCAGCAGTTACGTAGGCAGCATGAACACTGAAGCTTTCTTT. It specifies CASSYVGSMNTEAFF.

V and J are TRBV9 and TRBJ1-5, with D tentatively TRBD1 (5 bases). The V and J ends lost 3 bases and 4 bases respectively, with 11 bases between them. Per the germline V gene, CDR1 is SGDLS and CDR2 is YYNGEE. This CDR3 region has 14 residues. CDR3 nucleotide sequence: TGTGCCAGCAGCGCATCGGGGCAAAATCAGCCCCAGCATTTT. The encoded protein is CASSASGQNQPQHF.

The genes are TRBV7-9 and TRBJ2-1; TRBD2 might be the D (6 bases). CDR1 and CDR2 (germline): SEHNR, FQNEAQ (reference sequence). This CDR3 comprises 14 residues. V dropped 5 bases and J dropped 5 bases, with 13 bases sitting between them. The CDR3 here is CASSPRTTNNEQFF. CDR3 in DNA: TGTGCCAGCAGCCCAAGGACTACTAACAATGAGCAGTTCTTC.

The V and J genes are TRBV19 and TRBJ2-1; a possible D gene is TRBD2 (5 bases). From germline, CDR1 is LNHDA and CDR2 SQIVND (reference sequence). The length of the CDR3 is 14 residues. The V and J ends lost 2 bases and 2 bases respectively, with 7 bases between them. The chain's CDR3 is CASSISGTYNEQFF. CDR3 DNA: TGTGCCAGTAGTATAAGCGGCACCTACAATGAGCAGTTCTTC. The full variable domain, with the rest looked up from reference TRBV19 and TRBJ2-1, is DGGITQSPKYLFRKEGQNVTLSCEQNLNHDAMYWYRQDPGQGLRLIYYSQIVNDFQKGDIAEGYSVSREKKESFPLTVTSAQKNPTAFYLCASSISGTYNEQFFGPGTRLTVL.